The 29 T cell receptor beta chains below all came from one sample that was sequenced in a study of lymphopenia after photon versus proton radiotherapy. Only in-frame clones appear in the TCRdb table, and some are missing; sequencing was by immunoSEQ multiplex PCR. Here the sample spans about 70,000 clones, 85% to 90% being singletons. The source material was peripheral blood, sampled from a patient treated with proton-based radiotherapy. These receptors all come from an elderly man with esophageal cancer.

This chain's CDR3 is CASAGTGLPTSSYNEQFF. DNA for the CDR3: TGTGCTAGTGCCGGGACAGGACTCCCGACCAGCTCCTACAATGAGCAGTTCTTC. The genes are TRBV12-5 and TRBJ2-1; 8 nucleotides match TRBD1. The CDR3 contains 18 residues. V dropped 7 bases and J dropped 0; count of bases not matched to a gene: 14. CDR1 is LGHNT, CDR2 FRNRAP, per germline.

This chain links TRBV14 with TRBJ2-1, with 8 bases identical to TRBD2. V was pared by 0 bases and J by 4 bases, with 8 bases of the junction left unmatched. The CDR3 has 17 residues. CDR1 is SGHDN, CDR2 FVKESK, per germline. The CDR3 bases are TGTGCCAGCAGCCAAGATTTAGCTAGCGGGTCTTACAATGAGCAGTTCTTC. Translating it yields CASSQDLASGSYNEQFF.

This chain connects TRBV27 to TRBJ1-2; 8 bases fit TRBD1. V shed 6 bases and J 4 bases; nucleotides not matched to a gene: 4. Germline V gene sequence: CDR1 MNHEY, CDR2 SMNVEV (reference sequence). This CDR3 has 13 amino acids. The CDR3 bases are TGTGCCAGCAGCCTAGACAGGGGCTATGGCTACACCTTC. As protein: CASSLDRGYGYTF.

V usage is TRBV6-1 and J usage is TRBJ2-7; D uncertain. There are 14 residues in the CDR3. Trimming shortened V by 7 bases and J by 6 bases, and 19 bases separated the two germline ends. From germline, CDR1 is MNHNS and CDR2 SASEGT. DNA of the CDR3: TGTGCCAGCATCCCGGGCCAACCATGGGGCGAGCAGTACTTC. It is translated as CASIPGQPWGEQYF.

In DNA, the CDR3 is TGTGCCAGCAGTGGGGGGACACATTACACCGGGGAGCTGTTTTTT. Its protein product is CASSGGTHYTGELFF. The V and J genes are TRBV2 and TRBJ2-2; a weak D match, TRBD1 (6 bases). Germline assignment: CDR1 SNHLY and CDR2 FYNNEI. V dropped 4 bases and J dropped 3 bases, with 12 bases sitting between them. The CDR3 is made up of 15 amino acids.

V gene TRBV25-1 combines with J gene TRBJ2-2; the D gene is possibly TRBD1 (6 bases). Germline values: CDR1 MGHDK, CDR2 SYGVNS. Between the trimmed V and J ends, which lost 0 bases and 1 base, there was a span of 9 bases. The CDR3 runs 16 residues. CDR3 sequence (DNA): TGTGCCAGCAGTGAATATCCGGGACAGAACACCGGGGAGCTGTTTTTT. Its translation is CASSEYPGQNTGELFF.

The chain joins TRBV11-2 to TRBJ2-7, with D possibly called TRBD1 or TRBD2 (6 bases each). The CDR3 loop spans 12 amino acids. The ends were cut back, 5 bases at V and 7 bases at J, with 12 bases in the middle. The germline gives CDR1 SGHAT, CDR2 FQNNGV. The CDR3 protein is CASSPRGVEQYF. The CDR3 nucleotides are TGTGCCAGCAGCCCTAGGGGGGTAGAGCAGTACTTC.

This chain joins TRBV6-6 and TRBJ2-5; 8 bases are a match to TRBD2. The CDR3 is made up of 16 amino acids. CDR1 and CDR2 (germline): MNHNY, SVGAGI (reference sequence). V dropped 2 bases and J dropped 5; count of bases not matched to a gene: 10. CDR3: CASSYGAGGAMETQYF. CDR3 coding DNA: TGTGCCAGCAGTTACGGTGCGGGGGGAGCCATGGAGACCCAGTACTTC.

The V gene is TRBV7-2, the J gene TRBJ1-2, with D possibly being TRBD1 (6 bases). CDR3 length: 16 residues. Trimming took 5 bases from V and 4 from J, leaving 20 bases between them. Germline V gene lookup returns CDR1 SGHTA and CDR2 FQGNSA. In DNA form, the CDR3 reads TGTGCCAGCAGCCAAACCACGGGGGGCCCTAGCTATGGCTACACCTTC. This codes for CASSQTTGGPSYGYTF.

Only a few counts were recorded for this clone. The chain uses TRBV7-2 and TRBJ1-6; tentative D call: TRBD1 (5 bases). Germline loops: CDR1 SGHTA, CDR2 FQGNSA. This CDR3 has 13 amino acids. The ends were cut back, 4 bases at V and 7 bases at J, with 8 bases in the middle. CDR3 sequence (DNA): TGTGCCAGCAGCTCGAACAGGAATTCACCCCTCCACTTT. Amino acids: CASSSNRNSPLHF. The variable domain in full, with the rest retrieved from reference TRBV7-2 and TRBJ1-6, is GAGVSQSPSNKVTEKGKDVELRCDPISGHTALYWYRQSLGQGLEFLIYFQGNSAPDKSGLPSDRFSAERTGGSVSTLTIQRTQQEDSAVYLCASSSNRNSPLHFGNGTRLTVT.

This chain uses TRBV30 with TRBJ1-5, with D perhaps matching TRBD1 (6 bases). The germline CDR1 and CDR2 sequences are GTSNPN and SVGIG (reference sequence). V dropped 1 base and J dropped 13 bases, with 14 bases sitting between them. The CDR3 has 12 amino acids. The DNA of the CDR3 is TGTGCCTGGAGTGCAACATCAGGGGCACAGCATTTT. This sequence encodes CAWSATSGAQHF.

The chain uses TRBV10-3 and TRBJ2-3; TRBD2 agrees at 13 bases. CDR3 length equals 19 residues. V was pared by 0 bases and J by 1 base, with 7 bases of the junction left unmatched. Germline loops: CDR1 ENHRY, CDR2 SYGVKD. Written as DNA, the CDR3 is TGTGCCATCAGTGAGTCGATCGGACTAGCGGGGGCCCGCACAGATACGCAGTATTTT. Encoded protein: CAISESIGLAGARTDTQYF.

The gene calls are TRBV2 and TRBJ2-7, with 13 bases identical to TRBD2. The CDR3 totals 15 residues. CDR1 and CDR2 (germline): SNHLY, FYNNEI. The V segment lost 4 bases and the J segment 2 bases; nucleotides outside the gene matches: 2. The CDR3 DNA sequence: TGTGCCAGCAGTGGGGGACTAGCGGGAACCTACGAGCAGTACTTC. Protein sequence: CASSGGLAGTYEQYF.

This clone was detected only a few times. The chain links TRBV19 to TRBJ2-7; D possibly matches TRBD1 or TRBD2 (6 bases each). The V end was cut by 4 bases, the J end by 7 bases, with 17 bases between. CDR3 length equals 14 residues. Germline V lookup: CDR1 LNHDA, CDR2 SQIVND (reference sequence). CDR3 sequence reads: CASSTISKGGEQYF. Here the CDR3 DNA reads TGTGCCAGTAGTACGATATCTAAAGGGGGGGAGCAGTACTTC.

The rearrangement joins TRBV5-4 to TRBJ2-3, with D maybe TRBD1 (6 bases). CDR1 is SGHNT and CDR2 is YYREEE in the germline V gene (reference sequence). V lost 4 bases, J lost 5 bases, and 8 bases lay in between. The CDR3 totals 12 residues. CDR3 region: CASSPDRDTQYF. The CDR3 region has the DNA TGTGCCAGCAGCCCGGACAGAGATACGCAGTATTTT.

A few counts support this clone. The chain carries TRBV6-1 and TRBJ2-7, with a possible D match to TRBD1 (6 bases). The V end was cut by 4 bases, the J end by 3 bases, with 10 bases between. The CDR3 is made up of 13 amino acids. Germline V gene data show CDR1 as MNHNS and CDR2 as SASEGT. DNA of the CDR3: TGTGCCAGCAGTGCCAGGGGCTTCTACGAGCAGTACTTC. It specifies CASSARGFYEQYF.

This rearrangement joins TRBV7-6 to TRBJ2-5; 9 positions match TRBD2. Gene TRBJ2-7 matches the end of the DNA better, so the J call may be wrong. The CDR3 sequence is 14 residues long. The germline CDR1 and CDR2 sequences are SGHVS and FNYEAQ. CDR3 bases: TGTGCCAGCAGTCTAGCGGGAAGCTCCTACGAGCAGTACTTC. Translation: CASSLAGSSYEQYF.

This clone was seen only once. V usage is TRBV11-1 and J usage is TRBJ1-1; 7 bases are shared with TRBD1. V was clipped by 2 bases and J by 6 bases; unmatched bases: 9. CDR3 length: 15 residues. Germline V lookup: CDR1 SGHAT, CDR2 FQDESV (reference sequence). The CDR3 spells CASSLSRGQGAEAFF. CDR3 bases: TGTGCCAGCAGCTTATCGAGGGGGCAAGGCGCTGAAGCTTTCTTT. Using reference TRBV11-1 and TRBJ1-1 for the parts outside the CDR3, the full variable domain is EAEVAQSPRYKITEKSQAVAFWCDPISGHATLYWYRQILGQGPELLVQFQDESVVDDSQLPKDRFSAERLKGVDSTLKIQPAELGDSAMYLCASSLSRGQGAEAFFGQGTRLTVV.

V and J are TRBV7-9 and TRBJ1-6; D perhaps matches TRBD1 (6 bases). The CDR3 is 13 residues long. The germline gives CDR1 SEHNR, CDR2 FQNEAQ (reference sequence). V was clipped by 1 base and J by 10 bases, with 8 bases between them. The CDR3 bases are TGTGCCAGCAGCTTAGAACAGGGATCACCCCTCCACTTT. Translating it yields CASSLEQGSPLHF.

This sequence joins TRBV19 and TRBJ2-1, with a possible D match to TRBD1 (5 bases). Germline CDR1 and CDR2: LNHDA and SQIVND (reference sequence). Deletions cut 1 base from V and 4 bases from J, with 8 bases between. CDR3 length: 14 residues. CDR3 coding DNA: TGTGCCAGTAGTATAGGGGGCGATTACAATGAGCAGTTCTTC. Encoded protein: CASSIGGDYNEQFF.

The gene calls are TRBV9 and TRBJ1-2, with D unclear. The CDR3 runs 15 residues. V lost 0 bases to trimming and J lost 0 bases, with 9 bases between them. Germline CDR1 reads SGDLS; CDR2 reads YYNGEE. CDR3 in DNA: TGTGCCAGCAGCGTAGGGTACGCCTCTAACTATGGCTACACCTTC. Its protein product is CASSVGYASNYGYTF.

The chain carries TRBV4-3 and TRBJ1-5, with no clear D. V lost 0 bases and J 5 bases, leaving 11 bases between the germline ends. This CDR3 is built from 15 residues. CDR1 is LGHNA and CDR2 is YSLEER in the germline V gene. CDR3 protein: CASSQERGGYQPQHF. The DNA of the CDR3 is TGCGCCAGCAGCCAAGAGCGGGGAGGGTATCAGCCCCAGCATTTT.

This chain links TRBV7-9 with TRBJ1-1, with D hard to call. Trimming stripped 5 bases from V and 7 bases from J, with 14 bases between. This CDR3 spans 13 amino acids. Germline values: CDR1 SEHNR, CDR2 FQNEAQ (reference sequence). This CDR3 is CASSPQQLREAFF. CDR3 nucleotide sequence: TGTGCCAGCAGCCCTCAGCAGCTACGTGAAGCTTTCTTT.

The gene calls are TRBV12-5 and TRBJ1-5, with D unresolved. This CDR3 region has 12 residues. The germline V gene has CDR1 LGHNT and CDR2 FRNRAP. V dropped 7 bases and J dropped 1 base, with 5 bases sitting between them. CDR3 nucleotides: TGTGCTAGTGAAATAAGCAATCAGCCCCAGCATTTT. This codes for CASEISNQPQHF.

Concerning this clone: The sample has other DNA sequences that encode this CDR3 too. The chain has TRBV7-2 and TRBJ2-1; 7 bases map to TRBD1. The V segment lost 4 bases and the J segment 1 base; nucleotides outside the gene matches: 4. Germline CDR1 and CDR2: SGHTA and FQGNSA. CDR3 length equals 15 residues. The CDR3, as DNA: TGTGCCAGCAGCTCAAACAGGGGATCCTACAATGAGCAGTTCTTC. Translation gives CASSSNRGSYNEQFF.

The V call is TRBV10-3, the J call TRBJ2-5; D is unclear. The CDR3 totals 14 residues. Looked up from germline, CDR1 is ENHRY and CDR2 is SYGVKD. V lost 6 bases and J lost 0, with 11 bases in between. CDR3 in DNA: TGTGCCATCAGCGGTGAGATGTACCAAGAGACCCAGTACTTC. Encoded protein: CAISGEMYQETQYF.

The V call is TRBV7-2, the J call TRBJ2-7; tentative D call: TRBD1 (5 bases). Trimming shortened V by 1 base and J by 4 bases, and 11 bases separated the two germline ends. CDR1 and CDR2 from the germline V gene are SGHTA and FQGNSA. The CDR3 loop spans 14 amino acids. CDR3 in DNA: TGTGCCAGCAGCTTAGGTGTCAGGGATTACGAGCAGTACTTC. As protein: CASSLGVRDYEQYF.

The J gene is TRBJ2-7, the V gene TRBV11-2; 9 bases line up with TRBD2. J lost 5 bases, V lost 0 bases, and 11 bases had no gene match. The germline CDR1 and CDR2 sequences are SGHAT and FQNNGV. This CDR3 spans 17 amino acids. The CDR3 is CASSLDRASGTSNEQYF. The DNA of the CDR3 is TGTGCCAGCAGCTTAGATCGGGCTAGCGGGACGAGCAACGAGCAGTACTTC.

V gene TRBV19 combines with J gene TRBJ1-2; no reliable D call. V was pared by 4 bases and J by 4 bases, with 13 bases between. The CDR3 covers 14 residues. Germline lookup yields CDR1 LNHDA and CDR2 SQIVND (reference sequence). This CDR3 reads CASSTPGRAYGYTF. The DNA for the CDR3 is TGTGCCAGTAGTACTCCGGGGAGGGCCTATGGCTACACCTTC.